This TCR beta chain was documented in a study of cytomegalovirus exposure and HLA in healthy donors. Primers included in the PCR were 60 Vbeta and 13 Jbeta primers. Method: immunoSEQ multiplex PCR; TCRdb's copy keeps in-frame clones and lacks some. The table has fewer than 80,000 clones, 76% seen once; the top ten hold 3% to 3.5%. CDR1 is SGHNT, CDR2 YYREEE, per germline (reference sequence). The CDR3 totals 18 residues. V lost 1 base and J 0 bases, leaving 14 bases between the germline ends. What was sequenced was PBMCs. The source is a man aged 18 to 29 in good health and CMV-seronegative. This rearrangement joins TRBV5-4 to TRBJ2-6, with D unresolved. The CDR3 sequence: CASSLQHSRSSGANVLTF. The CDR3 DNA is TGTGCCAGCAGCTTGCAACACAGTCGATCCTCTGGGGCCAACGTCCTGACTTTC. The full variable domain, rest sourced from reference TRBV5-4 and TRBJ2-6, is ETGVTQSPTHLIKTRGQQVTLRCSSQSGHNTVSWYQQALGQGPQFIFQYYREEENGRGNFPPRFSGLQFPNYSSELNVNALELDDSALYLCASSLQHSRSSGANVLTFGAGSRLTVL.